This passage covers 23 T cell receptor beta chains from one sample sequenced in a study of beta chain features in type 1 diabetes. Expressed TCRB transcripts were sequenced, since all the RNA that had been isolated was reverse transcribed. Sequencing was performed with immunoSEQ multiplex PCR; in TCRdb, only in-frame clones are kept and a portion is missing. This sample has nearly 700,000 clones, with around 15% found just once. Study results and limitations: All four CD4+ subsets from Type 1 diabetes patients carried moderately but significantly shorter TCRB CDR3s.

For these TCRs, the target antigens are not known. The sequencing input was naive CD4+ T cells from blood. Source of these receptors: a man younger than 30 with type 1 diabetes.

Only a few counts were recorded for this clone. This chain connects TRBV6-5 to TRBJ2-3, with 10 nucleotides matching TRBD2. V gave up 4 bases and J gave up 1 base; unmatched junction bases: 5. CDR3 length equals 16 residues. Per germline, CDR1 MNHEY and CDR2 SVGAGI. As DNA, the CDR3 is TGTGCCAGCAGTTGGGGAACTAGCGGGGGCACAGATACGCAGTATTTT. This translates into CASSWGTSGGTDTQYF.

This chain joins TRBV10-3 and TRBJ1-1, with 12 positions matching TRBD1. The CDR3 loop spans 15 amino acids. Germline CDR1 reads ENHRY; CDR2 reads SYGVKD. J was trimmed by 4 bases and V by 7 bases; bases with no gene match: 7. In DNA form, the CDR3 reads TGTGCCATCACTACGGGACAGGGGGCTATCACTGAAGCTTTCTTT. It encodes CAITTGQGAITEAFF.

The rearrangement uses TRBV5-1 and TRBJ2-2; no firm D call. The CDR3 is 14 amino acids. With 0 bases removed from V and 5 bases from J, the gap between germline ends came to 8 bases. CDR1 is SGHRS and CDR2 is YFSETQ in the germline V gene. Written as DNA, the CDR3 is TGCGCCAGCAGCTTGGTAGAGAAGACCGGGGAGCTGTTTTTT. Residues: CASSLVEKTGELFF.

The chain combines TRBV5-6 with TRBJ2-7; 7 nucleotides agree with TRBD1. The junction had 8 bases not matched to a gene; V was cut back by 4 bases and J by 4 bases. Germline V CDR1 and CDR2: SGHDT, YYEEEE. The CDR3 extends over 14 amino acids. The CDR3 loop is CASSGMTQGYEQYF. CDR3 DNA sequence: TGTGCCAGCAGCGGTATGACACAGGGGTACGAGCAGTACTTC.

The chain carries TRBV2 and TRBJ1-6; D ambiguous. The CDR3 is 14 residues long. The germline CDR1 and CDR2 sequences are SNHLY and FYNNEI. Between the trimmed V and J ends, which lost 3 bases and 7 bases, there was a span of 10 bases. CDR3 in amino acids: CASSEWSVNSPLHF. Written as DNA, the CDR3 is TGTGCCAGCAGTGAGTGGTCCGTCAATTCACCCCTCCACTTT.

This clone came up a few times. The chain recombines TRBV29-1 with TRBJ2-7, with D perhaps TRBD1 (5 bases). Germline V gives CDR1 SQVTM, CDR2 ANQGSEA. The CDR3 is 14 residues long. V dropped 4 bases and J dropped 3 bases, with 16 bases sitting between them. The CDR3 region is CSVGIKGKVYEQYF. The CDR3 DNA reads TGCAGCGTTGGAATCAAGGGGAAAGTCTACGAGCAGTACTTC.

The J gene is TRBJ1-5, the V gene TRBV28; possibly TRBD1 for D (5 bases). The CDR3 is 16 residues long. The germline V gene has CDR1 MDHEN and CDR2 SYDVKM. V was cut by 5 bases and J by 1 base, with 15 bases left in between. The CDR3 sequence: CASSLGAAKSNQPQHF. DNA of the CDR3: TGTGCCAGCAGTCTTGGGGCCGCGAAAAGCAATCAGCCCCAGCATTTT.

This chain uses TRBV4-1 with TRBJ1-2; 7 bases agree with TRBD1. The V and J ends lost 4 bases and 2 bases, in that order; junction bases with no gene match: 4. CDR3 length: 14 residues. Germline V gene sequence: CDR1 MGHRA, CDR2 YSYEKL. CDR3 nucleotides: TGCGCCAGCAGCCCGACAGGGCAGAACTATGGCTACACCTTC. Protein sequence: CASSPTGQNYGYTF.

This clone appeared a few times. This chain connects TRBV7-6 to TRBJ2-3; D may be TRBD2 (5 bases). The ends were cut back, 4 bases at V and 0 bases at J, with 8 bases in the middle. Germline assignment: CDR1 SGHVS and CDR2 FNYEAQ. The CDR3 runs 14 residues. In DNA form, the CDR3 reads TGTGCCAGCAGCTCGCGGAGGAGCACAGATACGCAGTATTTT. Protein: CASSSRRSTDTQYF.

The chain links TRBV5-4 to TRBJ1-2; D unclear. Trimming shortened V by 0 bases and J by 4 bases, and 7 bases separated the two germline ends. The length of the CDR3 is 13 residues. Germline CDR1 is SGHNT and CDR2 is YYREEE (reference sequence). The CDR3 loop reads CASSLGQTYGYTF. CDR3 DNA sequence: TGTGCCAGCAGCTTGGGGCAGACCTATGGCTACACCTTC.

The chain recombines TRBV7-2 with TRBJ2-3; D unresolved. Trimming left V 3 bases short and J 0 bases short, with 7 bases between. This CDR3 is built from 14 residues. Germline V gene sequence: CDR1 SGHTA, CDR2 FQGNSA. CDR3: CASSFSRSTDTQYF. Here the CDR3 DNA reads TGTGCCAGCAGCTTCAGTCGCAGCACAGATACGCAGTATTTT.

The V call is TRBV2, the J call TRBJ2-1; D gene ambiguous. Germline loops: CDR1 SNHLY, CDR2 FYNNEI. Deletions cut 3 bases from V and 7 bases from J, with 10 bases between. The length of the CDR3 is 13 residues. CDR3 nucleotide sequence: TGTGCCAGCAGTGATGTTGAGTGGAATGAGCAGTTCTTC. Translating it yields CASSDVEWNEQFF.

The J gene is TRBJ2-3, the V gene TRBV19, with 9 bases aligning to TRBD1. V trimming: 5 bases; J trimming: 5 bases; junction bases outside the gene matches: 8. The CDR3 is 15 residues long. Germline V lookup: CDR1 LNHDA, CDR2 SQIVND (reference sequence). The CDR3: CASSHGTGRGDTQYF. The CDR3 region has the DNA TGTGCCAGTAGTCACGGGACAGGGAGAGGAGATACGCAGTATTTT.

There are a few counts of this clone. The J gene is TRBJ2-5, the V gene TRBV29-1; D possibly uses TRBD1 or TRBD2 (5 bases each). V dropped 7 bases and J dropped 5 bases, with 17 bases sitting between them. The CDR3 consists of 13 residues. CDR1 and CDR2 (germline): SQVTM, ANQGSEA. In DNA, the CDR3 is TGCAGCGAGAGGGTGGCCGGGGCCGAGACCCAGTACTTC. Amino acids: CSERVAGAETQYF.

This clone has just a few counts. In DNA, the CDR3 is TGTGCCAGCAGTTACTCTTCGGGGAATCAGCCCCAGCATTTT. Encoded protein: CASSYSSGNQPQHF. This chain uses TRBV6-6 with TRBJ1-5, with unresolved D. From germline, CDR1 is MNHNY and CDR2 SVGAGI (reference sequence). This CDR3 is built from 14 residues. V was cut by 0 bases and J by 4 bases, with 7 bases left in between.

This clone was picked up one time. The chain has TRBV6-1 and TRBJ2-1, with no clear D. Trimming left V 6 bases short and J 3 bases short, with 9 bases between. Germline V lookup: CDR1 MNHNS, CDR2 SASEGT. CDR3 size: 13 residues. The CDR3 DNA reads TGTGCCAGCAGCTCGCAAGTCTACAATGAGCAGTTCTTC. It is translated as CASSSQVYNEQFF.

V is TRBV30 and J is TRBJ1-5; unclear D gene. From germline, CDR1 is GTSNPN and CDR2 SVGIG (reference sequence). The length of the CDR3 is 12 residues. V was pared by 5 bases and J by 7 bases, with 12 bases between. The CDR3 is CAWSARWQPQHF. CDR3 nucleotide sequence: TGTGCCTGGTCGGCACGTTGGCAGCCCCAGCATTTT.

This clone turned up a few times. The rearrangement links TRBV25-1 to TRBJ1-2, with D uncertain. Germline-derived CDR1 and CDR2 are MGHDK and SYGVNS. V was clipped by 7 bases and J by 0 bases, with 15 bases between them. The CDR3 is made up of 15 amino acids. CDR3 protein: CASTLGTPANYGYTF. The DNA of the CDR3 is TGTGCCAGCACCCTCGGAACGCCCGCTAACTATGGCTACACCTTC.

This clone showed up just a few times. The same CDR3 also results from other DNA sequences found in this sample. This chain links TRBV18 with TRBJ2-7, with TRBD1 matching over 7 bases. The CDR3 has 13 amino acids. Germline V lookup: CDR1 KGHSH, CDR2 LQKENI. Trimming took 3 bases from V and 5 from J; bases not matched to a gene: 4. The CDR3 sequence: CASSPDRVNEQYF. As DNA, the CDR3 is TGTGCCAGCTCACCTGACAGGGTCAACGAGCAGTACTTC. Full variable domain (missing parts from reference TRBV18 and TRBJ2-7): NAGVMQNPRHLVRRRGQEARLRCSPMKGHSHVYWYRQLPEEGLKFMVYLQKENIIDESGMPKERFSAEFPKEGPSILRIQQVVRGDSAAYFCASSPDRVNEQYFGPGTRLTVT.

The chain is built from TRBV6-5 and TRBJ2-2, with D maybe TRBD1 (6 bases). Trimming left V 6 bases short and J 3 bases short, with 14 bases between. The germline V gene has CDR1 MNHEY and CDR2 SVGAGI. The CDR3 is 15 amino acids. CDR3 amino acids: CASRTGQRDTGELFF. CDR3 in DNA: TGTGCCAGCAGAACGGGACAACGGGACACCGGGGAGCTGTTTTTT.

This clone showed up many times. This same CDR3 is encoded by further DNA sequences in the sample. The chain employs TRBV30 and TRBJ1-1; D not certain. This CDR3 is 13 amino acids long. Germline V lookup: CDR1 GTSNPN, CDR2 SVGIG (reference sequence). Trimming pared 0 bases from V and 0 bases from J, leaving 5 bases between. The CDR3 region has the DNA TGTGCCTGGAGTGTAGGGATGAACACTGAAGCTTTCTTT. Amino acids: CAWSVGMNTEAFF.

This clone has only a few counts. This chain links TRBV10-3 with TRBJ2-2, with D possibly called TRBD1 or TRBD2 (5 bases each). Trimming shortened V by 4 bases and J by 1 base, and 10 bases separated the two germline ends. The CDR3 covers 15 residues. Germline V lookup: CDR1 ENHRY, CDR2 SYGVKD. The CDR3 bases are TGTGCCATCAGTGTGGGGGACCGGAACACCGGGGAGCTGTTTTTT. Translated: CAISVGDRNTGELFF.

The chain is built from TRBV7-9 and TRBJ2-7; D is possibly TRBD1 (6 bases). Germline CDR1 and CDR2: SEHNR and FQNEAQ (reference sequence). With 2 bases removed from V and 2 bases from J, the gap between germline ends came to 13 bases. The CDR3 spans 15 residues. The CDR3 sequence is CASSLLGARPYEQYF. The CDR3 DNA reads TGTGCCAGCAGCTTATTGGGGGCCCGTCCCTACGAGCAGTACTTC. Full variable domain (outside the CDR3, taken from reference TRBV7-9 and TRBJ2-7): DTGVSQNPRHKITKRGQNVTFRCDPISEHNRLYWYRQTLGQGPEFLTYFQNEAQLEKSRLLSDRFSAERPKGSFSTLEIQRTEQGDSAMYLCASSLLGARPYEQYFGPGTRLTVT.